This TCR beta chain is from a study of cytomegalovirus exposure and HLA in healthy donors. Across the whole study: Among about 380 genotyped donors, 65% to 90% fell in the Caucasian-associated ancestry cluster.

This CDR3 region has 15 residues. Looked up from germline, CDR1 is MGHRA and CDR2 is YSYEKL. V was clipped by 4 bases and J by 5 bases; unmatched bases: 8. This PCR relied on a set of 60 Vbeta primers and 13 Jbeta primers. Using immunoSEQ multiplex PCR, the repertoire was profiled, and TCRdb retains in-frame clones only, with some absent. This table holds under 50,000 clones. This sequence joins TRBV4-1 and TRBJ2-5; TRBD1 agrees at 9 bases. The TCR originated in a male donor in good health and CMV-seronegative. Input material: PBMCs. The CDR3 loop reads CASSPSGQGGETQYF. CDR3 nucleotide sequence: TGCGCCAGCAGCCCCTCGGGACAGGGCGGGGAGACCCAGTACTTC.